This is a list of T cell receptor beta chains from one sample in a study of identical twins. TCRdb used MiXCR to reprocess the 5' RACE reads, holding one entry per CDR3 protein. The sample shows 250,000 or so distinct CDR3 sequences, around 8.3% of them seen only once. These data are also associated with another study on yellow fever vaccine responses in identical twins.

Sequenced sample: CD8+ T cells sorted from blood. All receptors derive from a woman between 18 and 30 years old in good health. Each CDR3 is given with its conserved first and last residue. Each record gives: J gene, D gene, clone size, V gene, CDR3 DNA, CDR3 protein. D genes are given only for firm matches. Expanded clones get a size class; other rows say once, few or many, or leave the size out.

TRBJ1-1,.,.,TRBV20-1,TGCAGTGCTAGAGAGTGGGCTTACACTGAAGCTTTCTTT,CSAREWAYTEAFF
TRBJ2-5,TRBD2,.,TRBV15,TGTGCCACCAGCAGACTTCCGACTAGCGGGGGTGGGGAGACCCAGTACTTC,CATSRLPTSGGGETQYF
TRBJ2-2,.,many,TRBV6-2/TRBV6-3,TGTGCCACAAATCAGCCGCCTAGTGCCGGGGAGCTGTTTTTT,CATNQPPSAGELFF
TRBJ2-1,.,many,TRBV29-1,TGCAGCGTTGAAGTAACAGAGCGCTACAATGAGCAGTTCTTC,CSVEVTERYNEQFF
TRBJ2-2,.,few,TRBV6-2/TRBV6-3,TGTGCCAGCAGCCCATTCTGGGATTCGGCCGGGGAGCTGTTTTTT,CASSPFWDSAGELFF
TRBJ2-3,.,many,TRBV29-1,TGCAGCGTTGAAGACGGGAGCGGGAGCACAGATACGCAGTATTTT,CSVEDGSGSTDTQYF
TRBJ1-1,.,few,TRBV14,TGTGCCAGCAGGGCCGACGGGACTGAAGCTTTCTTT,CASRADGTEAFF
TRBJ2-2,TRBD2,many,TRBV4-3,TGCGCCAGCAGCCAAGACGGGGGGGGCACCGGGGAGCTGTTTTTT,CASSQDGGGTGELFF
TRBJ2-1,.,.,TRBV3-1,TGTGCCAGTCGGGACCCCATGAGTAATGAGCAGTTCTTC,CASRDPMSNEQFF
TRBJ2-1,.,few,TRBV14,TGTGCCAGCAGCCAAGCGGGTCAGAATAATGATGAGCAGTTCTTC,CASSQAGQNNDEQFF
TRBJ2-1,.,.,TRBV20-1,TGCAGTGCGGAAAAGGAGCGCTATGAGCAGTTCTTC,CSAEKERYEQFF
TRBJ1-1,.,.,TRBV27,TGTGCCAGCAGTCCCTCGGCGAACACTGAAGCTTTCTTT,CASSPSANTEAFF
TRBJ2-7,.,many,TRBV29-1,TGCAGCGTTGAACGAGACAGTTACGAGCAGTACTTC,CSVERDSYEQYF
TRBJ1-1,TRBD1,few,TRBV29-1,TGCAGCGTTGAAGGGGGGACAGCTAACACTGAAGCTTTCTTT,CSVEGGTANTEAFF
TRBJ2-3,.,many,TRBV6-4,TGTGCCAGCAGTGACTCAGGTTCAGATACGCAGTATTTT,CASSDSGSDTQYF
TRBJ2-5,.,.,TRBV4-3,TGCGCCAGCAGCCAAGATTTGGCCGGGAGAGCAGAGACCCAGTACTTC,CASSQDLAGRAETQYF
TRBJ2-1,.,.,TRBV6-4,TGTGCCAGCCGTGACCGGGCTAACAATGAGCAGTTCTTC,CASRDRANNEQFF
TRBJ2-1,TRBD1,.,TRBV7-9,TGTGCCAGCAGCTTCCGGGACAGGGATTACAATGAGCAGTTCTTC,CASSFRDRDYNEQFF
TRBJ2-7,.,many,TRBV20-1,TGCAGTGCTAGATATTCCCGGGACCTCTCCTACGAGCAGTACTTC,CSARYSRDLSYEQYF
TRBJ2-1,.,many,TRBV29-1,TGCAGCGTTTCGGGAGAGGGGGCCTACAATGAGCAGTTCTTC,CSVSGEGAYNEQFF
TRBJ1-2,.,many,TRBV7-9,TGTGCCAGCAGCTTACTTGGGGACTACTATGGCTACACCTTC,CASSLLGDYYGYTF
TRBJ2-1,TRBD1,.,TRBV4-3,TGCGCCAGCAGCCACCTACCCCGGGACAGGGTCGCTGAGCAGTTCTTC,CASSHLPRDRVAEQFF
TRBJ2-6,.,.,TRBV28,TGTGCCAGCAGTTTACCGGGCAGCCAGCGAGTTGATTCTGGGGCCAACGTCCTGACTTTC,CASSLPGSQRVDSGANVLTF
TRBJ2-7,.,.,TRBV20-1,TGCAGTGCTAGTAGTTGGGAGGCCCTATCCTACGAGCAGTACTTC,CSASSWEALSYEQYF
TRBJ2-3,.,few,TRBV27,TGTGCCAGCAGTTTAAAGGGTCAACGGTACACAGATACGCAGTATTTT,CASSLKGQRYTDTQYF
TRBJ2-1,.,.,TRBV7-2,TGTGCCAGCAGCTTTGACCGGGACACTAAGTTCTTC,CASSFDRDTKFF
TRBJ2-7,.,.,TRBV3-1,TGTGCCAGCAGCCTCCGGGACCGTCTCGGCCTCTACGAGCAGTACTTC,CASSLRDRLGLYEQYF
TRBJ1-6,.,few,TRBV12-3/TRBV12-4,TGTGCCAGCAGTTTGGGTCAGGGGCTTCCACCCCTCCACTTT,CASSLGQGLPPLHF
TRBJ2-7,.,few,TRBV6-5,TGTGCCAGCAGTTTTATTGTTTTCCGGGAGTACGCCTACGAGCAGTACTTC,CASSFIVFREYAYEQYF
TRBJ2-7,.,.,TRBV3-1,TGTGCCAGCAGCCGGGATCAAACTCCCTACGAGCAGTACTTC,CASSRDQTPYEQYF
TRBJ2-7,.,many,TRBV12-3/TRBV12-4,TGTGCCAGCATCCGGGCCCCAGGAGGACTGAGCTCCTACGAGCAGTACTTC,CASIRAPGGLSSYEQYF
TRBJ2-7,.,.,TRBV27,TGTGCCAGCAGTGTTCCGATGGAGGGCCAGTTGAAGCAGTACTTC,CASSVPMEGQLKQYF
TRBJ2-2,.,many,TRBV29-1,TGCAGCGTTGACCCAGGGGAGGTGACCGGGGAGCTGTTTTTT,CSVDPGEVTGELFF
TRBJ1-1,.,few,TRBV20-1,TGCAGTGCCTACGACAGCATTAACACTGAAGCTTTCTTT,CSAYDSINTEAFF
TRBJ1-1,.,many,TRBV29-1,TGCAGCGTTAGGTTGGCGAACACTGAAGCTTTCTTT,CSVRLANTEAFF
TRBJ2-6,.,many,TRBV4-2,TGTGCCAGCAGCCAGCCGGACTCCGGGGCTGGGGCCAACGTCCTGACTTTC,CASSQPDSGAGANVLTF
TRBJ2-3,.,many,TRBV29-1,TGCAGCGTTGAGGCCCCGGGGTATTTT,CSVEAPGYF
TRBJ2-1,.,.,TRBV7-2,TGTGCCAGCAGCTTAAGTACAGGGACCTACAATGAGCAGTTCTTC,CASSLSTGTYNEQFF
TRBJ2-5,.,.,TRBV7-6,TGTGCCAGCAGCTTATATGCTGGCGAAGAGACCCAGTACTTC,CASSLYAGEETQYF
TRBJ1-1,TRBD1,many,TRBV7-9,TGTGCCAGCAGCCCTACCGGGACAGCTAGGAACACTGAAGCTTTCTTT,CASSPTGTARNTEAFF
TRBJ2-7,.,many,TRBV4-3,TGCGCCAGCAGCCAAAACACAGGGTTCTACGAGCAGTACTTC,CASSQNTGFYEQYF
TRBJ2-1,.,many,TRBV4-1,TGCGCCAGCAGCCAAGGGGCCGAATACAATGAGCAGTTCTTC,CASSQGAEYNEQFF
TRBJ2-1,.,few,TRBV6-5,TGTGCCAGCAGTTACGCTACAGGGTCGGATGAGCAGTTCTTC,CASSYATGSDEQFF
TRBJ2-1,.,.,TRBV4-2,TGTGCCAGCAGCCAAGATCTGGAAGATGAGCAGTTCTTC,CASSQDLEDEQFF
TRBJ2-7,.,.,TRBV28,TGTGCCAGCAGGCCTTGGCAGGACGAGCAGTACTTC,CASRPWQDEQYF
TRBJ2-1,.,many,TRBV7-2,TGTGCCAGCAGCTCCCGGGGGAATGGGGACAATGAGCAGTTCTTC,CASSSRGNGDNEQFF